At least ten counts were recorded for the clone carrying this TCR beta chain. Its antigen remains unknown. Losses at the gene ends were 2 bases for V and 6 bases for J; bases not matched to a gene: 5. Germline V gene data show CDR1 as SQVTM and CDR2 as ANQGSEA. CDR3 length: 13 amino acids. This sample was taken from a study of T cells in Graves' hyperthyroidism and ophthalmopathy. Study context: It was at initial diagnosis, before any treatment, that peripheral blood was collected.

The source material, RNA transcripts, was used to amplify TCR beta CDR3 regions. First-round RT-PCR targeting the TCR CDR3 was performed with the HTBI primer set. TCRdb passed the multiplex PCR reads through MiXCR, listing each CDR3 protein once. The repertoire includes over 700,000 distinct CDR3 sequences, 18% of them detected once, and 15% to 20% sits in the top ten. Study findings and constraints: In the analysis, a 13 V-J model separated ophthalmopathy from stable hyperthyroidism. Progression to ophthalmopathy was predicted a median of about six months early.

Input material: blood. The rearrangement uses TRBV29-1 and TRBJ1-2; 8 positions agree with TRBD1. The receptor comes from a woman aged 45 to 65 with Graves' hyperthyroidism that later progressed to Graves' ophthalmopathy. The CDR3 sequence is CSVERAGGNGYTF. CDR3 sequence (DNA): TGCAGCGTTGAAAGGGCAGGGGGCAATGGCTACACCTTC.